What follows are 20 T cell receptor beta chains derived from one specimen sequenced in a study of shared clonotypes between healthy human individuals. Generated by immunoSEQ multiplex PCR, the TCRdb table keeps only in-frame clones and is missing some. The sample includes around 500,000 clones, about 85% of them seen just once. The source material was PBMCs. These receptors were obtained from a woman aged 40 to 50 in good health. Some clones in this sample may be carry-over from other donors' samples.

This chain's CDR3 is CASSFSAGGDTQYF. The CDR3 coding sequence is TGTGCCAGCAGCTTCTCAGCGGGAGGGGATACGCAGTATTTT. The V call is TRBV5-8, the J call TRBJ2-3; 10 bases fit TRBD2. Trimming cost V 2 bases and J 6 bases; bases outside gene matches: 3. The length of the CDR3 is 14 residues. Germline V lookup: CDR1 SGHTS, CDR2 YDEGEE.

A remark on this clone: It differs at one base from a far larger clone, so likely a read error. V usage is TRBV5-4 and J usage is TRBJ2-7, with 9 bases fitting TRBD2. The CDR3 has 16 residues. Looked up from germline, CDR1 is SGHNT and CDR2 is YYREEE (reference sequence). Trimming took 3 bases from V and 7 from J; bases not matched to a gene: 14. The CDR3 here is CASSSAIAGARTEQYF. In nucleotides, the CDR3 is TGTGCCAGCAGCTCAGCAATAGCGGGAGCAAGGACGGAGCAGTACTTC.

With respect to this clone: Given a far larger clone just one base away, this is likely a sequencing read error. This sequence joins TRBV7-9 and TRBJ2-2, with D unclear. The CDR3 spans 13 residues. Germline loops: CDR1 SEHNR, CDR2 FQNEAQ (reference sequence). The CDR3, as DNA: TGTGCCAGCAAGTCCATAAACACCTGGGAGCTGTTTTTT. Its protein is CASKSINTWELFF. Supplemented by reference TRBV7-9 and TRBJ2-2, the full variable domain reads DTGVSQNPRHKITKRGQNVTFRCDPISEHNRLYWYRQTLGQGPEFLTYFQNEAQLEKSRLLSDRFSAERPKGSFSTLEIQRTEQGDSAMYLCASKSINTWELFFGEGSRLTVL.

The sample holds one count of this clone. A far larger clone lies a single base away; this is likely a read error. The chain uses TRBV30 and TRBJ2-5, with D perhaps TRBD2 (6 bases). Between the trimmed V and J ends, which lost 3 bases and 7 bases, there was a span of 18 bases. Germline V lookup: CDR1 GTSNPN, CDR2 SVGIG (reference sequence). This CDR3 contains 14 residues. The CDR3 bases are TGTGCCTGGAGGGATCGGAGGGCTCGAGGGACCCAGTACTTC. Amino acids: CAWRDRRARGTQYF.

The chain couples TRBV7-3 to TRBJ1-2; D unclear. This CDR3 has 13 amino acids. Trimming removed 5 bases from V and 0 bases from J, with 7 bases in between. From germline, CDR1 is SGHTA and CDR2 FQGTGA. CDR3 amino acids: CASSKVPNYGYTF. The CDR3 region has the DNA TGTGCCAGCAGCAAGGTACCTAACTATGGCTACACCTTC.

In this sample, this clone turned up once. The rearrangement uses TRBV9 and TRBJ2-5; D is undetermined. V was pared by 0 bases and J by 4 bases, with 10 bases between. Germline-derived CDR1 and CDR2 are SGDLS and YYNGEE. The CDR3 extends over 14 amino acids. The CDR3 coding sequence is TGTGCCAGCAGCGTAGGAGGCAGCACAGAGACCCAGTACTTC. It is translated as CASSVGGSTETQYF.

The CDR3 DNA follows: TGTGCCAGTAGTATAGTAGGCGGACCGAGCACAGATACGCAGTATTTT. It is translated as CASSIVGGPSTDTQYF. The J gene is TRBJ2-3, the V gene TRBV19; D is undetermined. The CDR3 length is 16 residues. The V end was cut by 1 base, the J end by 0 bases, with 11 bases between. Germline CDR1 reads LNHDA; CDR2 reads SQIVND (reference sequence).

This chain links TRBV15 with TRBJ2-3; D may be TRBD1 (6 bases). Deletions cut 7 bases from V and 0 bases from J, with 14 bases between. Germline lookup yields CDR1 LNHNV and CDR2 YYDKDF (reference sequence). The CDR3 is 15 amino acids. The CDR3 here is CATTEGQPSTDTQYF. As DNA, the CDR3 is TGTGCCACCACCGAGGGACAACCTAGCACAGATACGCAGTATTTT.

As regards this clone: A far more abundant clone sits one base away, making this likely a read error. This chain joins TRBV5-1 and TRBJ2-5, with D possibly TRBD1 on 7 matching bases. The CDR3 totals 14 residues. The germline V gene encodes CDR1 SGHRS and CDR2 YFSETQ. CDR3 bases: TGCGCCAACAGCTTGGGGGGACAGAAAGAGACCCAGTACTTC. Translated: CANSLGGQKETQYF.

This sequence joins TRBV6-5 and TRBJ2-1; possibly TRBD1 for D (5 bases). The CDR3 length is 13 residues. CDR1 is MNHEY, CDR2 SVGAGI, per germline. Trimming cost V 8 bases and J 5 bases, with 13 bases left between them. CDR3 protein: CASGDSNNNEQFF. CDR3 coding DNA: TGTGCCAGCGGAGACAGTAATAACAATGAGCAGTTCTTC.

This rearrangement joins TRBV5-4 to TRBJ2-3; 7 nucleotides match TRBD2. The CDR3 totals 15 residues. J gave up 3 bases and V 0 bases, and 4 bases lay outside the gene matches. Germline lookup yields CDR1 SGHNT and CDR2 YYREEE (reference sequence). This chain's CDR3 is CASSLDQRETDTQYF. The CDR3 nucleotides read TGTGCCAGCAGCTTGGATCAGCGGGAAACAGATACGCAGTATTTT.

The chain is built from TRBV4-2 and TRBJ2-3; no firm D call. V lost 0 bases and J 4 bases, leaving 5 bases between the germline ends. The germline V gene encodes CDR1 LGHNA and CDR2 YNFKEQ. The CDR3 covers 13 residues. CDR3 nucleotide sequence: TGTGCCAGCAGCCAAGATGCGGCAGATACGCAGTATTTT. Protein: CASSQDAADTQYF.

The rearrangement joins TRBV6-1 to TRBJ2-7, with 9 bases lining up with TRBD2. The length of the CDR3 is 16 residues. Germline lookup yields CDR1 MNHNS and CDR2 SASEGT. V shed 2 bases, J shed 3 bases, and the junction held 8 bases outside the gene matches. CDR3 region: CASSEQGLREGYEQYF. Written as DNA, the CDR3 is TGTGCCAGCAGTGAACAAGGGCTGCGGGAGGGCTACGAGCAGTACTTC.

This chain uses TRBV5-4 with TRBJ2-3; 15 bases align to TRBD2. The CDR3 covers 20 residues. Germline V lookup: CDR1 SGHNT, CDR2 YYREEE (reference sequence). J was trimmed by 2 bases and V by 3 bases; bases with no gene match: 13. CDR3 loop: CASSSPGLAGGRGATDTQYF. The DNA of the CDR3 is TGTGCCAGCAGCTCCCCCGGACTAGCGGGAGGGCGGGGGGCCACAGATACGCAGTATTTT.

Concerning this clone: This likely reflects a read error, since a far larger clone is one base away. Other DNA sequences from this sample encode an identical CDR3 as well. V is TRBV9 and J is TRBJ2-2; 12 bases align to TRBD2. This CDR3 comprises 18 residues. Per germline, CDR1 SGDLS and CDR2 YYNGEE. The CDR3 region is CASSVAIGLAGNTGELFF. CDR3 nucleotides: TGTGCCAGCAGCGTAGCTATCGGACTAGCGGGGAACACCGGGGAGCTGTTCTTT.

This rearrangement joins TRBV28 to TRBJ2-7; no clear D. V shed 6 bases and J shed 4 bases, with 10 bases lying between them. Germline CDR1 MDHEN, CDR2 SYDVKM. This CDR3 comprises 12 residues. The CDR3 here is CASSTAEYEQYF. The CDR3, as DNA: TGTGCCAGCAGCACCGCTGAATACGAGCAGTACTTC.

This chain joins TRBV28 and TRBJ2-2; 8 bases are a match to TRBD1. V dropped 6 bases and J dropped 0; count of bases not matched to a gene: 3. Germline CDR1 and CDR2: MDHEN and SYDVKM. This CDR3 region has 15 residues. The CDR3 DNA sequence: TGTGCCAGCAGCTCGGACAGGGCGAACACCGGGGAGCTGTTTTTT. It is translated as CASSSDRANTGELFF.

The CDR3 nucleotides are TGCAGCGTTGAAGTGGGGGTCCGGGAGCAGTTCTTC. This translates into CSVEVGVREQFF. The gene calls are TRBV29-1 and TRBJ2-1, with D possibly being TRBD1 or TRBD2 (5 bases each). From germline, CDR1 is SQVTM and CDR2 ANQGSEA. There are 12 residues in the CDR3. The germline V and J ends were trimmed by 1 base and 10 bases, with 11 bases remaining between them.

This sequence joins TRBV18 and TRBJ2-7, with 9 bases that match TRBD1. This CDR3 spans 14 amino acids. J lost 2 bases, V lost 5 bases, and 4 bases had no gene match. Germline V gene data show CDR1 as KGHSH and CDR2 as LQKENI. CDR3 loop: CASSIGTGTYEQYF. CDR3 in DNA: TGTGCCAGCTCAATCGGGACAGGGACCTACGAGCAGTACTTC.

The chain's CDR3 is CASSEQTYGYTF. DNA of the CDR3: TGTGCCAGCAGTGAACAGACCTATGGCTACACCTTC. The chain recombines TRBV6-1 with TRBJ1-2, with D unresolved. Germline CDR1 MNHNS, CDR2 SASEGT. V was shortened by 2 bases and J by 4 bases, with 5 bases between the two germline ends. The CDR3 totals 12 residues.